This TCR beta chain originates from a study of blood T cell repertoires in COVID-19. Patients of the Seattle cohort, enrolled during active infection, were followed longitudinally. Under the authors' procedure: Amplification with reference gene primers provided the estimates of nucleated cell counts. Profiling relied on immunoSEQ multiplex PCR, and the TCRdb table lists in-frame clones only, not all of them. V and J calls and clone size are given by that table; D and trimming were obtained from the DNA. The table has a few hundred thousand clones, roughly 86% seen once. Sequenced sample: peripheral blood. The TCR was taken from a woman in her 30s with COVID-19, enrolled during active disease.

CDR3 coding DNA: TGTGCCAGCAGTGACGGCGAGCAGTACTTC. Residues: CASSDGEQYF. V usage is TRBV2 and J usage is TRBJ2-7; D remains ambiguous. Per the germline V gene, CDR1 is SNHLY and CDR2 is FYNNEI. This CDR3 is 10 amino acids long. V was pared by 3 bases and J by 6 bases, with 3 bases between.